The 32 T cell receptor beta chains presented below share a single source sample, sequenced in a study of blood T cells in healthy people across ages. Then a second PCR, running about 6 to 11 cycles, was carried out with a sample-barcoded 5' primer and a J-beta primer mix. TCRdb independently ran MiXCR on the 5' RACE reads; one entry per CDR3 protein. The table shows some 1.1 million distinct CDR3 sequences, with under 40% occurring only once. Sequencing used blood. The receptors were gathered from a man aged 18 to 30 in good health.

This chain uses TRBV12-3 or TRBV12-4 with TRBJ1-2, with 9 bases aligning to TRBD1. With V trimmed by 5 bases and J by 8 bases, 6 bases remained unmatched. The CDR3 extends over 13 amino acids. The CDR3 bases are TGTGCCAGCAGTCCACAGGGGGCGCAGGGCTACACCTTC. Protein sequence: CASSPQGAQGYTF.

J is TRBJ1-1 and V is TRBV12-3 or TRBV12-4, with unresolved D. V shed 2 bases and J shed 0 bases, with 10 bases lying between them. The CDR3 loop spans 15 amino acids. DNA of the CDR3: TGTGCCAGCAGTTTATCAGTACGCATGAACACTGAAGCTTTCTTT. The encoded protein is CASSLSVRMNTEAFF.

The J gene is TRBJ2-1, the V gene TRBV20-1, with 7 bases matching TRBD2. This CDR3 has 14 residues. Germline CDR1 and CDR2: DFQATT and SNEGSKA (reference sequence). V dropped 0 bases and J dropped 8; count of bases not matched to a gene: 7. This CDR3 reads CSARDGEGGDEQFF. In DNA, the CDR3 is TGCAGTGCTAGAGATGGGGAGGGAGGGGATGAGCAGTTCTTC.

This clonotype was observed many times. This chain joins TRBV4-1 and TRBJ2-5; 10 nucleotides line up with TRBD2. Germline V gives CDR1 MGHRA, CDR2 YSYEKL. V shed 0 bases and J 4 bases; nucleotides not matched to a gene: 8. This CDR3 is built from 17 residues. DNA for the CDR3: TGCGCCAGCAGCCAAGATGGGACTAGCGTTGGGGGAGAGACCCAGTACTTC. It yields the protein CASSQDGTSVGGETQYF.

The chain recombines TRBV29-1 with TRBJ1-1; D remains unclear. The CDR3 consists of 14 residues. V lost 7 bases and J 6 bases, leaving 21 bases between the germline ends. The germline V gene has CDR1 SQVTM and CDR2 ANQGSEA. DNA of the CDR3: TGCAGCGGTAAACCCGGCCAGTCACGAGCTGAAGCTTTCTTT. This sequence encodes CSGKPGQSRAEAFF. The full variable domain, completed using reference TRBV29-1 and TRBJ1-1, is SAVISQKPSRDICQRGTSLTIQCQVDSQVTMMFWYRQQPGQSLTLIATANQGSEATYESGFVIDKFPISRPNLTFSTLTVSNMSPEDSSIYLCSGKPGQSRAEAFFGQGTRLTVV.

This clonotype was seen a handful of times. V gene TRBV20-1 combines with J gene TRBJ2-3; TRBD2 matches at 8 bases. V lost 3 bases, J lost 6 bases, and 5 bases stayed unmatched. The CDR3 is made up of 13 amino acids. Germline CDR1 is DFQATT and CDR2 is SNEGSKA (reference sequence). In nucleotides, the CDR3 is TGCAGTGCTAGTAGCGGGGTCTGGGATACGCAGTATTTT. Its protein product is CSASSGVWDTQYF.

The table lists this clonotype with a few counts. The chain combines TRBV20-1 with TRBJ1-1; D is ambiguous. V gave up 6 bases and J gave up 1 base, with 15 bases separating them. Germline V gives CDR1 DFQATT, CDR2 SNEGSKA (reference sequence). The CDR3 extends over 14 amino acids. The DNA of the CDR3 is TGCAGTGCCCCATTCTCCAGGCCGAACACTGAAGCTTTCTTT. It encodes CSAPFSRPNTEAFF.

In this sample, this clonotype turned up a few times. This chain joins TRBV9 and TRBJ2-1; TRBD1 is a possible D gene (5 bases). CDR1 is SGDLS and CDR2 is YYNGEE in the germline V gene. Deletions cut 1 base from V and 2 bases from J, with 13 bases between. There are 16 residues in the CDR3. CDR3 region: CASSVRGTSTYNEQFF. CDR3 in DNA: TGTGCCAGCAGCGTAAGGGGTACCTCTACCTACAATGAGCAGTTCTTC.

The CDR3 bases are TGTGCCAGCACCGAAAGGAGGGAGGCCTACAATGAGCAGTTCTTC. Encoded protein: CASTERREAYNEQFF. The rearrangement uses TRBV6-2 or TRBV6-3 and TRBJ2-1; tentatively, D is TRBD2 (6 bases). V lost 7 bases and J lost 2, with 15 bases in between. Germline assignment: CDR1 MNHEY and CDR2 SVGEGT. This CDR3 is built from 15 residues.

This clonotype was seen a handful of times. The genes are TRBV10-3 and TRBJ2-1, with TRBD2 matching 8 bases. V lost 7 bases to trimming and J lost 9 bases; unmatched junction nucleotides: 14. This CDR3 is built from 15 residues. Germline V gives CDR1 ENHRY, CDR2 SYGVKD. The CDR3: CAITPDSGAGGEQFF. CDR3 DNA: TGTGCCATCACACCCGATAGCGGGGCCGGGGGTGAGCAGTTCTTC.

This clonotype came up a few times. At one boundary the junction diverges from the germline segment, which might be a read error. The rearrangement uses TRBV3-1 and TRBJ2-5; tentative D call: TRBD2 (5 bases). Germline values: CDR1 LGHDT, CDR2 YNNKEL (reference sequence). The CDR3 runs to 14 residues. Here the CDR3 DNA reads TGTGCCAGCACCCAAATGGGAGCCCCCGTGTCCCAGTACTTC. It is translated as CASTQMGAPVSQYF.

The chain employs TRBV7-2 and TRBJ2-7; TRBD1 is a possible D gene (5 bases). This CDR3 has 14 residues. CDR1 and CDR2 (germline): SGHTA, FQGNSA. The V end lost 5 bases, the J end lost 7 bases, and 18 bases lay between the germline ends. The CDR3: CASSPTLDSNEQYF. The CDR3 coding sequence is TGTGCCAGCAGCCCCACCCTCGACAGCAATGAGCAGTACTTC.

CDR3 sequence (DNA): TGTGCCAGCAGCTTAGATGGCAGGGAACTGTTTTTT. Protein sequence: CASSLDGRELFF. V usage is TRBV11-2 and J usage is TRBJ1-4, with D perhaps TRBD1 (5 bases). Trimming cost V 0 bases and J 12 bases, with 8 bases left between them. Germline V lookup: CDR1 SGHAT, CDR2 FQNNGV. The CDR3 has 12 amino acids.

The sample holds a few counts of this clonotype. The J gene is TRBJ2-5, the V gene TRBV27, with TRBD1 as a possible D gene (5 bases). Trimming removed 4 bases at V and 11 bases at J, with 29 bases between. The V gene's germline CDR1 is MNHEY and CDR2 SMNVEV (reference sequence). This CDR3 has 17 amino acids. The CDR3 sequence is CASSYRGAQENDNEQYF. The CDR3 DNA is TGTGCCAGCAGTTACCGAGGCGCACAGGAGAATGACAATGAGCAGTACTTC.

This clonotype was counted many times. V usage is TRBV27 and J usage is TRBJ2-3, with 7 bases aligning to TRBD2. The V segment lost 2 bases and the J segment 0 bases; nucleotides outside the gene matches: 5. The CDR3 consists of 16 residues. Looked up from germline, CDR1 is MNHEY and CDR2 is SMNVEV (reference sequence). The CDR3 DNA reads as TGTGCCAGCAGTTTAAGGGCTAGCGGCAGCACAGATACGCAGTATTTT. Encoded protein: CASSLRASGSTDTQYF.

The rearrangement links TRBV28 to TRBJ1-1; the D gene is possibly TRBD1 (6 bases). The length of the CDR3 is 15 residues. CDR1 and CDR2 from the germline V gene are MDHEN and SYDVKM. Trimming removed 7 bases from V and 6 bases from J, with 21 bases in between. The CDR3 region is CASNSIRGRVAEAFF. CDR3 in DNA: TGTGCCAGCAATTCCATCAGGGGTAGGGTCGCTGAAGCTTTCTTT.

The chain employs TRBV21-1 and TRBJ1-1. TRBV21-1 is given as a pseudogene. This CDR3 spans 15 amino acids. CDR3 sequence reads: CASSKVQGLNTEAFF. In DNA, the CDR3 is TGTGCCAGCAGCAAAGTGCAGGGTTTGAACACTGAAGCTTTCTTT.

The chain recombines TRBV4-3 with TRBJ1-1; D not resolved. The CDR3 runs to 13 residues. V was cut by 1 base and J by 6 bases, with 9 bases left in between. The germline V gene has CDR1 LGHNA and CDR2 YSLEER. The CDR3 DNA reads TGCGCCAGCAGCCAAGTTTTAGCCTCTGAAGCTTTCTTT. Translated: CASSQVLASEAFF.

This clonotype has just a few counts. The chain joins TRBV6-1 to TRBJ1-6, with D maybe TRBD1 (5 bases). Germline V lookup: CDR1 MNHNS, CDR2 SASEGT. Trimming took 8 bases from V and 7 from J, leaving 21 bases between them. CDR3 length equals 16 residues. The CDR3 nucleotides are TGTGCCAGCGAGCCCGGGGGGACGGCGTTAAATTCACCCCTCCACTTT. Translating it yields CASEPGGTALNSPLHF.

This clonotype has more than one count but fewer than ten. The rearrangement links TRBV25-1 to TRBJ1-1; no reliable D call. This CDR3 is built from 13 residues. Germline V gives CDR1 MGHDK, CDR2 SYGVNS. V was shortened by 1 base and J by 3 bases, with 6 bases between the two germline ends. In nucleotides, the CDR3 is TGTGCCAGCAGTGAATTCGGGGACACTGAAGCTTTCTTT. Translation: CASSEFGDTEAFF.

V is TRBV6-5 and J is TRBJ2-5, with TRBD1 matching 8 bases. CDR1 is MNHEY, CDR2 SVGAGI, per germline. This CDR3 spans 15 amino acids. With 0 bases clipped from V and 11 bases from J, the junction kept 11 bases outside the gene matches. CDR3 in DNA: TGTGCCAGCAGTTACTCGGGGGACAGGTTCTATGAGCAGTACTTC. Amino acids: CASSYSGDRFYEQYF.

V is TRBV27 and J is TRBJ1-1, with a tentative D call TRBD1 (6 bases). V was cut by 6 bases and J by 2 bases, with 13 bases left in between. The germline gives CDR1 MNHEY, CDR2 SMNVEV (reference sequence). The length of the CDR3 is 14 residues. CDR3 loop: CASSIDRTNTEAFF. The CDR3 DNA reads TGTGCCAGCAGCATCGACAGGACTAACACTGAAGCTTTCTTT.

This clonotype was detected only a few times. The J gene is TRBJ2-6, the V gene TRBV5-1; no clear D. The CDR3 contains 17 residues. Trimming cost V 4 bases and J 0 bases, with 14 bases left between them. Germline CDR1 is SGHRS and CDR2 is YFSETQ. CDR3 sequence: CASSPVSTLSGANVLTF. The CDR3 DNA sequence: TGCGCCAGCAGCCCCGTTTCGACCCTCTCTGGGGCCAACGTCCTGACTTTC. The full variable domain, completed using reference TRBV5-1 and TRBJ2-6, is KAGVTQTPRYLIKTRGQQVTLSCSPISGHRSVSWYQQTPGQGLQFLFEYFSETQRNKGNFPGRFSGRQFSNSRSEMNVSTLELGDSALYLCASSPVSTLSGANVLTFGAGSRLTVL.

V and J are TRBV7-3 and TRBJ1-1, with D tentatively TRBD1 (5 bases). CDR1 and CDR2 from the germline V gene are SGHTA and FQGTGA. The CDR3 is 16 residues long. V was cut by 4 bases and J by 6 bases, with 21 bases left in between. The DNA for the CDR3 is TGTGCCAGCAGCTCCCCCGGTGGGGGATTACAATCTGAAGCTTTCTTT. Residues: CASSSPGGGLQSEAFF.

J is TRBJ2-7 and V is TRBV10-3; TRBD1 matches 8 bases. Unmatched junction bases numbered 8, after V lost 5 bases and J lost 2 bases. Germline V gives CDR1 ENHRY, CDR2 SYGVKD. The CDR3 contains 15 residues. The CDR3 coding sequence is TGTGCCATCAGTAGTGGCAGGGGGCTCCCCTACGAGCAGTACTTC. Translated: CAISSGRGLPYEQYF.

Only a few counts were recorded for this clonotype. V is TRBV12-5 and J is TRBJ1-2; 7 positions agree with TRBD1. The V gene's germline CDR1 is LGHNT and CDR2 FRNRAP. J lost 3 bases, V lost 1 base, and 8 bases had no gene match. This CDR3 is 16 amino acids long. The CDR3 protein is CASGLGKGTEHYGYTF. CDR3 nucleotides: TGTGCTAGTGGTTTGGGGAAAGGGACAGAACACTATGGCTACACCTTC.

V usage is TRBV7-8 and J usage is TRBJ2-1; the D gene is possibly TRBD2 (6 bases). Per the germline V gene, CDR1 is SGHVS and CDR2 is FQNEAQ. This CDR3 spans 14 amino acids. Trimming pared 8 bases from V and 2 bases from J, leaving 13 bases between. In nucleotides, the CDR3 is TGTGCCAGCGGGGACTTAGCCGCCTACAATGAGCAGTTCTTC. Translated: CASGDLAAYNEQFF.

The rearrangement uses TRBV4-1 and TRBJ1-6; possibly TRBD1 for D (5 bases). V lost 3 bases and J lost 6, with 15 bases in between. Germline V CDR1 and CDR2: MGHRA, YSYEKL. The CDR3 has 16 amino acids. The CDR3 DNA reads TGCGCCAGCAGCCAGGAACGTACAGGAGGTAATTCACCCCTCCACTTT. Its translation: CASSQERTGGNSPLHF.

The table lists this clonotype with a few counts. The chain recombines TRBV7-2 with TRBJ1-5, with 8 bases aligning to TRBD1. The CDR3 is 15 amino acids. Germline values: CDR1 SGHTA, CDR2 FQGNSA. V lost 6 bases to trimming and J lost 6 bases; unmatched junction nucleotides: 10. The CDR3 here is CASSTGTGAIQPQHF. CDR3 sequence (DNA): TGTGCCAGCAGTACCGGGACAGGTGCCATTCAGCCCCAGCATTTT.

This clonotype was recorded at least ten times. CDR3 loop: CASSLERWAEGTEAFF. The CDR3, as DNA: TGTGCCAGCAGCTTAGAGAGGTGGGCCGAGGGCACTGAAGCTTTCTTT. This chain links TRBV7-9 with TRBJ1-1; D ambiguous. Germline V CDR1 and CDR2: SEHNR, FQNEAQ (reference sequence). V gave up 1 base and J gave up 4 bases, with 16 bases separating them. CDR3 length: 16 residues. The full variable domain, in which reference TRBV7-9 and TRBJ1-1 provide the parts outside the CDR3, is DTGVSQNPRHKITKRGQNVTFRCDPISEHNRLYWYRQTLGQGPEFLTYFQNEAQLEKSRLLSDRFSAERPKGSFSTLEIQRTEQGDSAMYLCASSLERWAEGTEAFFGQGTRLTVV.

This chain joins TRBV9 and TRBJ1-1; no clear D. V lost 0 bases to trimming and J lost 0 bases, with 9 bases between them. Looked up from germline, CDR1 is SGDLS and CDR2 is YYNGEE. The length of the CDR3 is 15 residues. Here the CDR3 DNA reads TGTGCCAGCAGCGTAGGTCCGCTGTTGAACACTGAAGCTTTCTTT. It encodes CASSVGPLLNTEAFF.

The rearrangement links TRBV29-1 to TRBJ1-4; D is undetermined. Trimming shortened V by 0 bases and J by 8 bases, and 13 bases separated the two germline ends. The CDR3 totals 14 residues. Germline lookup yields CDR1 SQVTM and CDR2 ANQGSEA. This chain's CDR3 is CSVEEGGVGEKLFF. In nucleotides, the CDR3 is TGCAGCGTTGAAGAGGGCGGGGTCGGCGAAAAACTGTTTTTT.